These 31 T cell receptor beta chains were sequenced from one sample in a study of cytomegalovirus exposure and HLA in healthy donors. 13 Jbeta primers and 60 Vbeta primers were used for the PCR. Here immunoSEQ multiplex PCR was the method, and the copy in TCRdb shows in-frame clones only, minus some. The sample carries about 100,000 clones, around three quarters recorded once. Input material: PBMCs. Receptors originate from a female donor in good health and CMV-seropositive.

The DNA for the CDR3 is TGTGCCAGCAGTTTAGGGGGACAGTACTCCTACGAGCAGTACTTC. Translation: CASSLGGQYSYEQYF. V usage is TRBV28 and J usage is TRBJ2-7; TRBD1 matches at 7 bases. With 2 bases clipped from V and 0 bases from J, the junction kept 4 bases outside the gene matches. The length of the CDR3 is 15 residues. From germline, CDR1 is MDHEN and CDR2 SYDVKM.

This chain joins TRBV29-1 and TRBJ1-2; TRBD1 is a possible D gene (5 bases). CDR1 and CDR2 from the germline V gene are SQVTM and ANQGSEA. The CDR3 is 12 amino acids. Trimming left V 2 bases short and J 8 bases short, with 12 bases between. The CDR3 spells CSVESGIGGYTF. Written as DNA, the CDR3 is TGCAGCGTTGAATCAGGGATTGGCGGCTACACCTTC.

The chain carries TRBV19 and TRBJ2-1; weak D call: TRBD2 (5 bases). CDR1 LNHDA and CDR2 SQIVND come from the germline V gene (reference sequence). Trimming pared 2 bases from V and 8 bases from J, leaving 10 bases between. This CDR3 contains 13 residues. Here the CDR3 reads CASSIMGADEQFF. The CDR3 DNA reads TGTGCCAGTAGTATAATGGGAGCGGATGAGCAGTTCTTC. The variable domain in full, completed from reference TRBV19 and TRBJ2-1, reads DGGITQSPKYLFRKEGQNVTLSCEQNLNHDAMYWYRQDPGQGLRLIYYSQIVNDFQKGDIAEGYSVSREKKESFPLTVTSAQKNPTAFYLCASSIMGADEQFFGPGTRLTVL.

The J gene is TRBJ2-3, the V gene TRBV12-5, with 7 bases identical to TRBD2. The CDR3 has 14 residues. Germline lookup yields CDR1 LGHNT and CDR2 FRNRAP. The J segment lost 3 bases and the V segment lost 6 bases, leaving 6 bases of the junction unmatched. DNA for the CDR3: TGTGCTAGTGGACCAGCGGGGAGAACAGATACGCAGTATTTT. This translates into CASGPAGRTDTQYF.

The sample holds one count of this clone. The V and J genes are TRBV18 and TRBJ2-5; 14 bases match TRBD2. V gave up 5 bases and J gave up 7 bases; unmatched junction bases: 9. Looked up from germline, CDR1 is KGHSH and CDR2 is LQKENI. There are 16 residues in the CDR3. The CDR3 spells CASSSGLAGVLRTQYF. The DNA for the CDR3 is TGTGCCAGCTCATCGGGACTAGCGGGGGTCCTAAGGACCCAGTACTTC.

This chain connects TRBV2 to TRBJ2-2, with 10 nucleotides matching TRBD1. With 4 bases clipped from V and 6 bases from J, the junction kept 5 bases outside the gene matches. This CDR3 has 15 amino acids. Germline CDR1 is SNHLY and CDR2 is FYNNEI. CDR3 protein: CASSADRGRAGELFF. For the CDR3, the DNA is TGTGCCAGCAGTGCGGACAGGGGGAGGGCCGGGGAGCTGTTTTTT.

This clone has a handful of counts. The rearrangement links TRBV7-6 to TRBJ2-7; maybe TRBD1 (6 bases). V was clipped by 4 bases and J by 2 bases, with 15 bases between them. CDR3 length equals 15 residues. CDR1 is SGHVS and CDR2 is FNYEAQ in the germline V gene. The CDR3 DNA follows: TGTGCCAGCAGCTCAGGGTCAGGGGAAGCCTACGAGCAGTACTTC. Translating gives CASSSGSGEAYEQYF.

The V gene is TRBV27, the J gene TRBJ2-7; 7 bases fit TRBD2. The CDR3 sequence is 14 residues long. CDR1 and CDR2 (germline): MNHEY, SMNVEV (reference sequence). The V and J ends lost 5 bases and 4 bases, in that order; junction bases with no gene match: 8. The CDR3 reads CASSRSGMWYEQYF. CDR3 bases: TGTGCCAGCAGTAGAAGCGGGATGTGGTACGAGCAGTACTTC.

This rearrangement joins TRBV7-2 to TRBJ2-6, with 7 nucleotides matching TRBD2. In germline, CDR1 is SGHTA, CDR2 FQGNSA. V gave up 1 base and J gave up 0 bases; unmatched junction bases: 6. This CDR3 has 18 residues. The CDR3 is CASSLGGGPSSGANVLTF. CDR3 bases: TGTGCCAGCAGCTTAGGGGGGGGACCGAGCTCTGGGGCCAACGTCCTGACTTTC.

The table lists this clone with a few counts. The chain combines TRBV19 with TRBJ2-1; 7 bases agree with TRBD2. This CDR3 region has 15 residues. The V segment lost 1 base and the J segment 2 bases; nucleotides outside the gene matches: 2. Germline V gives CDR1 LNHDA, CDR2 SQIVND (reference sequence). Here the CDR3 DNA reads TGTGCCAGTAGTATAGTGGCGGGAGCCTACAATGAGCAGTTCTTC. It is translated as CASSIVAGAYNEQFF.

The chain combines TRBV5-6 with TRBJ2-7; D call uncertain. The CDR3 has 11 residues. The V gene's germline CDR1 is SGHDT and CDR2 YYEEEE. V was trimmed by 1 base and J by 7 bases, leaving 6 bases between them. The DNA for the CDR3 is TGTGCCAGCAGCTTGTTCGGGGAGCAGTACTTC. Translation: CASSLFGEQYF.

This clone was recorded a few times. V gene TRBV2 combines with J gene TRBJ2-7, with 10 positions matching TRBD1. Germline assignment: CDR1 SNHLY and CDR2 FYNNEI. V lost 7 bases and J lost 6; bases outside the gene matches: 9. The CDR3 has 14 residues. CDR3 coding DNA: TGTGCCAGCAACGACCTTGGGACAGGGGCCGAGCAGTACTTC. Protein product: CASNDLGTGAEQYF.

This clone was observed a handful of times. The chain couples TRBV5-4 to TRBJ2-2; 7 bases fit TRBD1. J was trimmed by 4 bases and V by 9 bases; bases with no gene match: 6. Germline lookup yields CDR1 SGHNT and CDR2 YYREEE (reference sequence). CDR3 size: 13 residues. The CDR3: CAIPQGLTGELFF. The DNA of the CDR3 is TGTGCCATCCCACAGGGGCTCACCGGGGAGCTGTTTTTT. The whole variable domain, remainder taken from reference TRBV5-4 and TRBJ2-2, is ETGVTQSPTHLIKTRGQQVTLRCSSQSGHNTVSWYQQALGQGPQFIFQYYREEENGRGNFPPRFSGLQFPNYSSELNVNALELDDSALYLCAIPQGLTGELFFGEGSRLTVL.

Points on this clone: No conserved phenylalanine or tryptophan is present at the end of the CDR3, so a read error is the likely explanation. The DNA is left out, because the CDR3 cannot be placed on it with certainty; the CDR3 is given as TCRdb lists it. The V call is TRBV6-9, the J call TRBJ2-7; the D call TRBD2 from the table was never checked on the DNA. The CDR3 spans 10 residues, counting both ends. Germline V CDR1 and CDR2: MNHGY, SVAAGI. This CDR3 is CASNPGGIVN.

The chain carries TRBV2 and TRBJ1-2, with 10 bases lining up with TRBD1. Germline lookup yields CDR1 SNHLY and CDR2 FYNNEI. This CDR3 has 15 amino acids. Trimming at V came to 4 bases and at J to 2 bases, leaving 4 bases not matched to a gene. CDR3 loop: CASSALDRGNYGYTF. DNA for the CDR3: TGTGCCAGCAGTGCGCTGGACAGGGGGAACTATGGCTACACCTTC. Full variable domain (outside the CDR3, taken from reference TRBV2 and TRBJ1-2): EPEVTQTPSHQVTQMGQEVILRCVPISNHLYFYWYRQILGQKVEFLVSFYNNEISEKSEIFDDQFSVERPDGSNFTLKIRSTKLEDSAMYFCASSALDRGNYGYTFGSGTRLTVV.

The chain uses TRBV7-2 and TRBJ2-7; D may be TRBD2 (6 bases). This CDR3 has 15 residues. Trimming left V 2 bases short and J 1 base short, with 12 bases between. Germline V gives CDR1 SGHTA, CDR2 FQGNSA. The CDR3 spells CASSLRVGLSYEQYF. The CDR3 nucleotides are TGTGCCAGCAGCTTAAGGGTGGGACTTTCCTACGAGCAGTACTTC. The complete variable domain, with remaining parts taken from reference TRBV7-2 and TRBJ2-7, reads GAGVSQSPSNKVTEKGKDVELRCDPISGHTALYWYRQSLGQGLEFLIYFQGNSAPDKSGLPSDRFSAERTGGSVSTLTIQRTQQEDSAVYLCASSLRVGLSYEQYFGPGTRLTVT.

The gene calls are TRBV19 and TRBJ2-1, with TRBD2 identical over 7 bases. The CDR3 consists of 17 residues. Germline V gene sequence: CDR1 LNHDA, CDR2 SQIVND (reference sequence). With 3 bases clipped from V and 1 base from J, the junction kept 9 bases outside the gene matches. Written as DNA, the CDR3 is TGTGCCAGTAGTATTGGGACTATCGCAAATTCCTACAATGAGCAGTTCTTC. Translated: CASSIGTIANSYNEQFF.

V is TRBV6-5 and J is TRBJ1-4; D may be TRBD1 (6 bases). CDR3 length equals 15 residues. CDR1 is MNHEY and CDR2 is SVGAGI in the germline V gene. V shed 2 bases and J shed 7 bases, with 14 bases lying between them. The CDR3 region is CASSYGKGDAEKLFF. The CDR3 nucleotides read TGTGCCAGCAGTTACGGGAAGGGGGATGCTGAAAAACTGTTTTTT.

J is TRBJ1-1 and V is TRBV5-1; 8 bases align to TRBD1. This CDR3 has 15 amino acids. J gave up 0 bases and V 5 bases, and 6 bases lay outside the gene matches. CDR1 is SGHRS and CDR2 is YFSETQ in the germline V gene. The CDR3 region is CASRGWTGMNTEAFF. The DNA of the CDR3 is TGCGCCAGCAGGGGTTGGACAGGGATGAACACTGAAGCTTTCTTT.

This chain links TRBV5-1 with TRBJ2-1, with 9 bases matching TRBD2. With V trimmed by 4 bases and J by 10 bases, 12 bases remained unmatched. CDR1 is SGHRS, CDR2 YFSETQ, per germline. The CDR3 extends over 15 amino acids. The CDR3 is CASSELAGEGGEQFF. The CDR3, as DNA: TGCGCCAGCAGCGAACTAGCGGGCGAGGGGGGAGAGCAGTTCTTC.

The V gene is TRBV5-5, the J gene TRBJ2-1, with 8 bases identical to TRBD2. V shed 1 base and J 2 bases; nucleotides not matched to a gene: 8. There are 17 residues in the CDR3. Germline V lookup: CDR1 SGHKS, CDR2 YYEKEE (reference sequence). This CDR3 reads CASSLMVAGRPYNEQFF. In nucleotides, the CDR3 is TGTGCCAGCAGCTTGATGGTAGCGGGGCGGCCCTACAATGAGCAGTTCTTC.

This chain connects TRBV10-2 to TRBJ1-1; 7 bases align to TRBD1. The CDR3 totals 13 residues. Germline V gene lookup returns CDR1 WSHSY and CDR2 SAAADI. The J segment lost 5 bases and the V segment lost 6 bases, leaving 6 bases of the junction unmatched. CDR3 loop: CASRITGVTEAFF. The CDR3, as DNA: TGCGCCAGCAGGATAACAGGGGTAACTGAAGCTTTCTTT.

This chain connects TRBV30 to TRBJ1-1; 7 nucleotides align to TRBD1. Germline lookup yields CDR1 GTSNPN and CDR2 SVGIG (reference sequence). V shed 5 bases, J shed 10 bases, and the junction held 4 bases outside the gene matches. The CDR3 is made up of 10 amino acids. Here the CDR3 DNA reads TGTGCCTGGTTGACAGGGAGAGCTTTCTTT. Translated, it gives CAWLTGRAFF.

In this sample, this clone turned up a few times. V gene TRBV5-1 combines with J gene TRBJ2-4; the match to TRBD1 covers 8 bases. This CDR3 is 14 amino acids long. The V and J ends lost 0 bases and 8 bases, in that order; junction bases with no gene match: 4. CDR1 SGHRS and CDR2 YFSETQ come from the germline V gene. In nucleotides, the CDR3 is TGCGCCAGCAGCTTGGACACAGGGGGAGACATTCAGTACTTC. Its translation: CASSLDTGGDIQYF.

Comment on this clone: Germline is not matched at one junction end, which may reflect a read error. The chain links TRBV7-9 to TRBJ1-1; D not resolved. The CDR3 is 14 residues long. CDR1 is SEHNR and CDR2 is FQNEAQ in the germline V gene (reference sequence). CDR3 DNA sequence: TGTTCCAGCAGCTTAGCGGCCAGGAACACTGAAGCTTTCTTT. Translating it yields CSSSLAARNTEAFF.

The chain couples TRBV9 to TRBJ2-1, with 15 bases that match TRBD2. With 4 bases clipped from V and 6 bases from J, the junction kept 5 bases outside the gene matches. This CDR3 is 16 amino acids long. The germline V gene encodes CDR1 SGDLS and CDR2 YYNGEE. The DNA of the CDR3 is TGTGCCAGCAGCCCCCGGACTAGCGGGGGGGTCAATGAGCAGTTCTTC. Amino acids: CASSPRTSGGVNEQFF.

The V and J genes are TRBV19 and TRBJ2-1, with 10 positions matching TRBD2. Looked up from germline, CDR1 is LNHDA and CDR2 is SQIVND (reference sequence). The J segment lost 4 bases and the V segment lost 9 bases, leaving 6 bases of the junction unmatched. This CDR3 comprises 14 residues. The CDR3 DNA reads TGTGCCAGCCAGATAGCGGGAGGTTACAATGAGCAGTTCTTC. Its protein product is CASQIAGGYNEQFF.

The rearrangement joins TRBV5-1 to TRBJ2-7; 7 bases map to TRBD1. This CDR3 spans 14 amino acids. J lost 3 bases, V lost 1 base, and 4 bases had no gene match. Germline assignment: CDR1 SGHRS and CDR2 YFSETQ. The CDR3 DNA reads TGCGCCAGCAGCTTGATAGGGGACAGCTACGAGCAGTACTTC. Translating it yields CASSLIGDSYEQYF.

This clone is a singleton in its sample. V and J are TRBV18 and TRBJ1-4, with 10 bases fitting TRBD1. Germline loops: CDR1 KGHSH, CDR2 LQKENI. V lost 5 bases to trimming and J lost 1 base; unmatched junction nucleotides: 7. The CDR3 is 17 residues long. The CDR3 nucleotides are TGTGCCAGCTCATCCGGGACAGGGGCACTAACTAATGAAAAACTGTTTTTT. It encodes CASSSGTGALTNEKLFF.

Only a few counts were recorded for this clone. The V gene is TRBV5-1, the J gene TRBJ2-3; no reliable D call. The CDR3 consists of 12 residues. Germline CDR1 reads SGHRS; CDR2 reads YFSETQ. Trimming left V 4 bases short and J 2 bases short, with 5 bases between. The CDR3 sequence is CASSPNTDTQYF. The CDR3 coding sequence is TGCGCCAGCAGCCCCAACACAGATACGCAGTATTTT.

J is TRBJ1-1 and V is TRBV19; D might be TRBD1 (6 bases). The germline gives CDR1 LNHDA, CDR2 SQIVND (reference sequence). Trimming left V 6 bases short and J 0 bases short, with 11 bases between. The CDR3 sequence is 14 residues long. CDR3: CASRRDTVNTEAFF. The CDR3 DNA sequence: TGTGCCAGTAGAAGGGACACAGTGAACACTGAAGCTTTCTTT.